Listed here are 30 T cell receptor beta chains from one sample, sequenced in a study of cytomegalovirus exposure and HLA in healthy donors. Repertoires were generated with immunoSEQ multiplex PCR, while TCRdb's copy carries only in-frame clones and drops some. The table shows some 240,000 clones, with 83% occurring only once. The material sequenced was PBMCs. These receptors came from a woman under 30 in good health and CMV-seronegative.

The chain joins TRBV5-1 to TRBJ1-1; 8 bases fit TRBD1. The CDR3 extends over 18 amino acids. Germline-derived CDR1 and CDR2 are SGHRS and YFSETQ. Germline trimming cut 3 bases from V and 1 base from J; bases unmatched to any gene: 14. CDR3 sequence (DNA): TGCGCCAGCAGCTACCTAGGACAGGGAGGTGGGAAGAACACTGAAGCTTTCTTT. As protein: CASSYLGQGGGKNTEAFF. The full variable domain, rest sourced from reference TRBV5-1 and TRBJ1-1, is KAGVTQTPRYLIKTRGQQVTLSCSPISGHRSVSWYQQTPGQGLQFLFEYFSETQRNKGNFPGRFSGRQFSNSRSEMNVSTLELGDSALYLCASSYLGQGGGKNTEAFFGQGTRLTVV.

CDR3 nucleotides: TGTGCCAGTAGTATAATAGGTGACGTCCTGACTTTC. Its protein is CASSIIGDVLTF. The chain carries TRBV19 and TRBJ2-6; D gene uncertain. V was pared by 2 bases and J by 11 bases, with 7 bases between. In germline, CDR1 is LNHDA, CDR2 SQIVND (reference sequence). The CDR3 is 12 amino acids.

This chain links TRBV5-1 with TRBJ1-4; D is unclear. Per the germline V gene, CDR1 is SGHRS and CDR2 is YFSETQ. This CDR3 region has 16 residues. V gave up 1 base and J gave up 4 bases, with 14 bases separating them. DNA of the CDR3: TGCGCCAGCAGCTTGACAGCCCAGCCGGGTAATGAAAAACTGTTTTTT. Its translation: CASSLTAQPGNEKLFF.

Points on this clone: Within the sample, other DNA sequences also encode this same CDR3. V gene TRBV5-1 combines with J gene TRBJ2-1; maybe TRBD2 (6 bases). The V and J ends lost 0 bases and 1 base respectively, with 8 bases between them. Germline CDR1 and CDR2: SGHRS and YFSETQ. This CDR3 is 15 amino acids long. The CDR3 spells CASSLAGSSYNEQFF. The DNA of the CDR3 is TGCGCCAGCAGCTTGGCCGGGAGTTCCTACAATGAGCAGTTCTTC.

In this sample, this clone turned up once. This same CDR3 is encoded by further DNA sequences in the sample. The rearrangement uses TRBV6-5 and TRBJ2-5; TRBD1 matches at 9 bases. The V gene's germline CDR1 is MNHEY and CDR2 SVGAGI. The CDR3 covers 13 residues. Germline trimming cut 6 bases from V and 5 bases from J; bases unmatched to any gene: 4. The CDR3 DNA sequence: TGTGCCAGCAGCCGAGACAGGGGGGAGACCCAGTACTTC. Amino acid sequence: CASSRDRGETQYF.

This chain joins TRBV6-4 and TRBJ1-2, with no clear D. From germline, CDR1 is MRHNA and CDR2 SNTAGT. V dropped 4 bases and J dropped 0 bases, with 9 bases sitting between them. The CDR3 length is 14 residues. CDR3 DNA sequence: TGTGCCAGCAGTGCCTCCGGGGCTAACTATGGCTACACCTTC. Protein: CASSASGANYGYTF.

V gene TRBV5-6 combines with J gene TRBJ1-1; D is unresolved. V lost 9 bases to trimming and J lost 1 base, with 10 bases between them. CDR1 SGHDT and CDR2 YYEEEE come from the germline V gene. The length of the CDR3 is 12 residues. CDR3 DNA: TGTGCCACCGGTGACGGGAACACTGAAGCTTTCTTT. It is translated as CATGDGNTEAFF.

V and J are TRBV6-5 and TRBJ1-2, with 10 bases that match TRBD1. The CDR3 sequence is 13 residues long. Looked up from germline, CDR1 is MNHEY and CDR2 is SVGAGI. V was pared by 5 bases and J by 6 bases, with 3 bases of the junction left unmatched. The DNA of the CDR3 is TGTGCCAGCAGTCGCGGACAGGGGGATGGCTACACCTTC. This sequence encodes CASSRGQGDGYTF.

Here the CDR3 reads CASSAGQNTEAFF. The CDR3 nucleotides are TGCGCCAGCAGCGCCGGACAGAACACTGAAGCTTTCTTT. This rearrangement joins TRBV5-1 to TRBJ1-1; D is perhaps TRBD1 (5 bases). V lost 4 bases and J 1 base, leaving 8 bases between the germline ends. Germline V gene sequence: CDR1 SGHRS, CDR2 YFSETQ. CDR3 size: 13 residues.

The chain couples TRBV2 to TRBJ1-6, with D perhaps TRBD1 (5 bases). V was clipped by 6 bases and J by 5 bases, with 14 bases between them. This CDR3 has 15 amino acids. The germline V gene has CDR1 SNHLY and CDR2 FYNNEI. The CDR3 loop reads CASSRDGGNNSPLHF. The CDR3 DNA reads as TGTGCCAGCAGCCGGGACGGTGGCAATAATTCACCCCTCCACTTT.

This chain uses TRBV7-8 with TRBJ2-7; TRBD1 matches 8 bases. With 1 base clipped from V and 1 base from J, the junction kept 6 bases outside the gene matches. This CDR3 is 16 amino acids long. Germline loops: CDR1 SGHVS, CDR2 FQNEAQ. The CDR3 DNA is TGTGCCAGCAGCTTAGTGTGGGACAGGCTTTCCTACGAGCAGTACTTC. Its translation is CASSLVWDRLSYEQYF.

With regard to this clone: This sample also contains other DNA sequences that code for the same CDR3. The gene calls are TRBV28 and TRBJ2-7; D is unclear. V was pared by 2 bases and J by 4 bases, with 3 bases between. This CDR3 comprises 11 residues. The germline CDR1 and CDR2 sequences are MDHEN and SYDVKM. In DNA, the CDR3 is TGTGCCAGCAGTTTAGGTTACGAGCAGTACTTC. Amino acids: CASSLGYEQYF.

The table lists this clone with a count of one. The chain carries TRBV2 and TRBJ1-1; D call uncertain. The germline gives CDR1 SNHLY, CDR2 FYNNEI. V gave up 6 bases and J gave up 10 bases, with 21 bases separating them. The CDR3 extends over 14 amino acids. The CDR3 bases are TGTGCCAGCAGCCTGAGGGTAGTGGGAAACGGAGCTTTCTTT. Translating gives CASSLRVVGNGAFF.

The gene calls are TRBV5-6 and TRBJ1-5, with D possibly being TRBD1 (5 bases). Trimming removed 4 bases at V and 4 bases at J, with 9 bases between. The CDR3 loop spans 13 amino acids. Germline CDR1 reads SGHDT; CDR2 reads YYEEEE. The chain's CDR3 is CASSRTPNQPQHF. The CDR3 nucleotides read TGTGCCAGCAGCCGGACACCTAATCAGCCCCAGCATTTT.

This clone was detected a few times. The chain links TRBV6-4 to TRBJ2-7; D call uncertain. The CDR3 runs 11 residues. Between the trimmed V and J ends, which lost 3 bases and 3 bases, there was a span of 3 bases. Per germline, CDR1 MRHNA and CDR2 SNTAGT. CDR3 DNA sequence: TGTGCCAGCAGTGAGTTCTACGAGCAGTACTTC. It is translated as CASSEFYEQYF.

This clone was detected only once. The V gene is TRBV7-9, the J gene TRBJ2-5; unclear D gene. The ends were cut back, 2 bases at V and 1 base at J, with 8 bases in the middle. The length of the CDR3 is 14 residues. In germline, CDR1 is SEHNR, CDR2 FQNEAQ (reference sequence). The CDR3 here is CASSLSASQETQYF. DNA of the CDR3: TGTGCCAGCAGCTTATCGGCTTCCCAAGAGACCCAGTACTTC.

This chain joins TRBV7-2 and TRBJ1-1, with D hard to call. V lost 2 bases and J 1 base, leaving 5 bases between the germline ends. The germline V gene encodes CDR1 SGHTA and CDR2 FQGNSA. This CDR3 contains 13 residues. The CDR3 nucleotides are TGTGCCAGCAGCTTAAACGGGAACACTGAAGCTTTCTTT. Translation gives CASSLNGNTEAFF.

This chain links TRBV7-2 with TRBJ2-3; D may be TRBD2 (6 bases). This CDR3 has 15 amino acids. Trimming took 2 bases from V and 0 from J, leaving 9 bases between them. Per the germline V gene, CDR1 is SGHTA and CDR2 is FQGNSA. This CDR3 reads CASSLLAASTDTQYF. In nucleotides, the CDR3 is TGTGCCAGCAGCTTATTAGCGGCTAGCACAGATACGCAGTATTTT. The variable domain in full, with the rest retrieved from reference TRBV7-2 and TRBJ2-3, is GAGVSQSPSNKVTEKGKDVELRCDPISGHTALYWYRQSLGQGLEFLIYFQGNSAPDKSGLPSDRFSAERTGGSVSTLTIQRTQQEDSAVYLCASSLLAASTDTQYFGPGTRLTVL.

This clone was observed once. The rearrangement links TRBV6-6 to TRBJ1-2, with 8 bases matching TRBD1. The germline gives CDR1 MNHNY, CDR2 SVGAGI (reference sequence). Unmatched junction bases numbered 13, after V lost 6 bases and J lost 4 bases. The CDR3 is 16 amino acids. For the CDR3, the DNA is TGTGCCAGCAGCCGCCTCCAGGGGGCGAGGGGCTATGGCTACACCTTC. Translation gives CASSRLQGARGYGYTF.

This rearrangement joins TRBV6-5 to TRBJ1-2; D is uncertain. CDR3 length: 14 residues. Germline assignment: CDR1 MNHEY and CDR2 SVGAGI. V was clipped by 5 bases and J by 2 bases, with 12 bases between them. In nucleotides, the CDR3 is TGTGCCAGCAGTCGATCGACGGGAAACTATGGCTACACCTTC. Translation gives CASSRSTGNYGYTF.

The chain recombines TRBV25-1 with TRBJ2-6, with 9 bases that match TRBD1. From germline, CDR1 is MGHDK and CDR2 SYGVNS. The V segment lost 4 bases and the J segment 0 bases; nucleotides outside the gene matches: 7. This CDR3 region has 18 residues. The CDR3 bases are TGTGCCAGCAGTGGACCGGGACAGGGTTCCTCTGGGGCCAACGTCCTGACTTTC. Its translation: CASSGPGQGSSGANVLTF. Full variable domain (outside the CDR3, taken from reference TRBV25-1 and TRBJ2-6): EADIYQTPRYLVIGTGKKITLECSQTMGHDKMYWYQQDPGMELHLIHYSYGVNSTEKGDLSSESTVSRIRTEHFPLTLESARPSHTSQYLCASSGPGQGSSGANVLTFGAGSRLTVL.

The V gene is TRBV27, the J gene TRBJ1-2, with a tentative D call TRBD1 (6 bases). The CDR3 has 13 amino acids. Deletions cut 6 bases from V and 4 bases from J, with 12 bases between. Germline loops: CDR1 MNHEY, CDR2 SMNVEV (reference sequence). Here the CDR3 reads CASSPTGRYGYTF. CDR3 DNA: TGTGCCAGCAGCCCAACAGGGCGCTATGGCTACACCTTC.

The chain's CDR3 is CASSPWAAYNSNQPQHF. Written as DNA, the CDR3 is TGTGCCAGCAGCCCATGGGCAGCTTACAATAGCAATCAGCCCCAGCATTTT. V usage is TRBV2 and J usage is TRBJ1-5, with unresolved D. Germline CDR1 and CDR2: SNHLY and FYNNEI. The V gene lost 6 bases and the J gene lost 0 bases, with 18 bases spanning the gap. The CDR3 totals 17 residues.

The CDR3 DNA sequence: TGTGCCAGCACCGGAACAGCGAACACTGAAGCTTTCTTT. Translated, it gives CASTGTANTEAFF. This chain joins TRBV6-1 and TRBJ1-1; the D is unclear. CDR3 size: 13 residues. Germline loops: CDR1 MNHNS, CDR2 SASEGT. Trimming took off 7 bases at V and 1 base at J, with 10 bases between the two ends.

The chain has TRBV6-6 and TRBJ1-5; TRBD1 aligns across 9 bases. The CDR3 runs to 15 residues. The V segment lost 8 bases and the J segment 0 bases; nucleotides outside the gene matches: 5. Germline assignment: CDR1 MNHNY and CDR2 SVGAGI (reference sequence). The CDR3 DNA reads as TGTGCCAGCCGGACAGGGGACAATAGCAATCAGCCCCAGCATTTT. Translating it yields CASRTGDNSNQPQHF.

This chain uses TRBV28 with TRBJ1-4; D not certain. This CDR3 region has 15 residues. Germline lookup yields CDR1 MDHEN and CDR2 SYDVKM. Trimming took off 6 bases at V and 4 bases at J, with 15 bases between the two ends. Here the CDR3 reads CASSSHARRNEKLFF. CDR3 in DNA: TGTGCCAGCAGCTCCCACGCCCGGCGTAATGAAAAACTGTTTTTT.

The rearrangement uses TRBV30 and TRBJ2-7; D is undetermined. From germline, CDR1 is GTSNPN and CDR2 SVGIG (reference sequence). V was cut by 5 bases and J by 0 bases, with 14 bases left in between. The CDR3 extends over 14 amino acids. In DNA, the CDR3 is TGTGCCTGGGTACCCGGGCGGAGCTCCTACGAGCAGTACTTC. Protein sequence: CAWVPGRSSYEQYF.

The chain has TRBV6-1 and TRBJ1-5, with 8 bases matching TRBD1. The CDR3 is 14 residues long. The V gene's germline CDR1 is MNHNS and CDR2 SASEGT. Trimming took 3 bases from V and 5 from J; bases not matched to a gene: 3. CDR3: CASSETGDYQPQHF. The CDR3, as DNA: TGTGCCAGCAGTGAGACAGGGGACTATCAGCCCCAGCATTTT.

The V call is TRBV7-2, the J call TRBJ2-1; D possibly corresponds to TRBD1 (6 bases). This CDR3 is built from 14 residues. The germline gives CDR1 SGHTA, CDR2 FQGNSA. With 6 bases removed from V and 8 bases from J, the gap between germline ends came to 17 bases. The CDR3 loop reads CASSFGQYFDEQFF. The CDR3 DNA follows: TGTGCCAGCAGTTTTGGACAGTACTTCGATGAGCAGTTCTTC.

V is TRBV5-6 and J is TRBJ2-3, with 12 bases fitting TRBD2. The CDR3 consists of 18 residues. CDR1 and CDR2 (germline): SGHDT, YYEEEE. The junction had 9 bases not matched to a gene; V was cut back by 1 base and J by 3 bases. CDR3 sequence reads: CASSLRVTGTSGTDTQYF. CDR3 DNA sequence: TGTGCCAGCAGCTTGCGCGTGACCGGGACTAGCGGGACAGATACGCAGTATTTT.